This TCR beta chain was identified in a study of graft-versus-host responses after intestinal transplantation. Repertoires were generated with immunoSEQ multiplex PCR, while TCRdb's copy carries only in-frame clones and drops some. The sample records fewer than 110,000 clones, roughly 87% being singletons. The CDR3 is made up of 14 amino acids. The germline CDR1 and CDR2 sequences are SNHLY and FYNNEI. Germline trimming cut 3 bases from V and 13 bases from J; bases unmatched to any gene: 8. A note on this clone: Its antigen remains unknown.

This chain uses TRBV2 with TRBJ1-6; 8 bases are shared with TRBD1. This sequence was found in a human donor who was the organ donor for an intestinal transplant. This specimen consisted of unstimulated CD4+ T cells sorted from spleen or lymph node cells, obtained before transplant. The chain's CDR3 is CASSDGRGRLPLHF. For the CDR3, the DNA is TGTGCCAGCAGTGATGGCAGGGGGCGCCTGCCCCTCCACTTT.